This TCR beta chain originates from a study of T cell responses to AZD1222 COVID-19 vaccine. Study-wide background: Doses given second, at about 4 or about 12 weeks, were pooled.

The germline V gene encodes CDR1 SGHNT and CDR2 YYREEE (reference sequence). The V and J ends lost 0 bases and 7 bases respectively, with 10 bases between them. CDR3 length: 14 residues. The repertoire was sequenced with immunoSEQ multiplex PCR; TCRdb's copy has only in-frame clones and lacks some. The data show some 140,000 clones, roughly 90% seen once. In regard to this clone: The antigen remains undetermined.

The study, taken as a whole, reports: Once two AZD1222 doses were given, Spike-specific TCR breadth and depth went up. Epitopes outside B.1.351 and B.1.1.7 mutated regions reportedly drew nearly half of spike TCRs. No repertoire was sampled before or during the peak T cell response, only after it.

This specimen was peripheral blood, taken on day 0 of AZD1222 vaccination. The chain links TRBV5-4 to TRBJ1-4; no firm D call. This TCR was sampled from an adult in good health. CDR3 region: CASSLDRLGEKLFF. CDR3 nucleotides: TGTGCCAGCAGCTTGGACCGGTTAGGTGAAAAACTGTTTTTT.